The T cell receptor (beta chain) described here comes from a study of blood T cell repertoires in COVID-19. Study context: Material from acute and convalescent COVID-19 was sourced from the United States, Italy and Spain.

Recruited during active infection, patients (from Seattle) were subsequently followed longitudinally. Source study methods: The assay estimated nucleated cells by amplifying reference gene primers. Generated by immunoSEQ multiplex PCR, the TCRdb table keeps only in-frame clones and is missing some. V, J and clone size derive from that table, while D and trimming were established from the DNA sequence. The sample has about 260,000 clones; 88% are singletons. The sequencing input was peripheral blood. The clonotype comes from a woman between 70 and 85 years old with COVID-19, enrolled during active disease.

The CDR3 here is CASSYSRWGPKTQYF. For the CDR3, the DNA is TGTGCCAGCAGTTACTCGAGATGGGGGCCGAAGACCCAGTACTTC. This sequence joins TRBV6-7 and TRBJ2-5; a weak D match, TRBD1 (6 bases). TRBV6-7 is an open reading frame, and its role is uncertain. V lost 0 bases, J lost 6 bases, and 14 bases lay in between. The CDR3 has 15 amino acids.